This TCR beta chain appears in the sequencing data of a study of shared clonotypes between healthy human individuals. Across the study: CD4 naive and memory got three plates each, CD8 naive two, CD8 memory one.

There are 15 residues in the CDR3. Looked up from germline, CDR1 is SEHNR and CDR2 is FQNEAQ (reference sequence). V lost 4 bases to trimming and J lost 5 bases; unmatched junction nucleotides: 6. Naive CD8 cells lacked CD45RO and underwent positive selection for CCR7, leaving out terminally differentiated effector memory CD45RA+ cells. Sequencing used immunoSEQ multiplex PCR; TCRdb keeps in-frame clones, though not all of them. The sample includes some 2,100,000 clones, more than 85% of them seen just once. This clone occurred once. The TCR sequence derives from a man younger than 35 in good health. Some clones in this sample may be carry-over from other donors' samples. This rearrangement joins TRBV7-9 to TRBJ2-5, with 11 bases lining up with TRBD1. Input material: naive CD8+ T cells from PBMCs. This CDR3 reads CASSYRTGGRETQYF. As DNA, the CDR3 is TGTGCCAGCAGCTATAGGACAGGGGGCAGGGAGACCCAGTACTTC.